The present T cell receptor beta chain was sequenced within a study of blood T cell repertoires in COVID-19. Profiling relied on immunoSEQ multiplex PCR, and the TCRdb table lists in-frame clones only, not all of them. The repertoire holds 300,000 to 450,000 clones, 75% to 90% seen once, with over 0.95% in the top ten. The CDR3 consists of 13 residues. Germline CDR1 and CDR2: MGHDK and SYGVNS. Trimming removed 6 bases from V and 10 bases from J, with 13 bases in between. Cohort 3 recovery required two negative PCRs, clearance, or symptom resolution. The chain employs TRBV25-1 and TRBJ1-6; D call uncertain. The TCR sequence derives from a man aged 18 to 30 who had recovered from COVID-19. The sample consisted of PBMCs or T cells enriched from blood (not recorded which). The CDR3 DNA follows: TGTGCCAGCAGCGTGACGAGGGAATCACCCCTCCACTTT. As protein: CASSVTRESPLHF.